Following are 19 T cell receptor beta chains from one sample sequenced in a study of blood T cell repertoires in COVID-19. TCRdb keeps only in-frame clones here, not all; method: immunoSEQ multiplex PCR. The data contain roughly 56,000 clones, around 92% of them singletons. Source material: peripheral blood. These receptors were taken from a human donor in a cohort sampled during active COVID-19.

This clone occurred a few times. J is TRBJ2-7 and V is TRBV28; a possible D gene is TRBD2 (6 bases). The CDR3 spans 14 residues. V shed 3 bases and J shed 5 bases, with 14 bases lying between them. The germline V gene has CDR1 MDHEN and CDR2 SYDVKM. For the CDR3, the DNA is TGTGCCAGCAGTTTCATTAGGCGGGATGACGAGCAGTACTTC. Amino acids: CASSFIRRDDEQYF.

The gene calls are TRBV5-4 and TRBJ2-5, with a weak D call TRBD2 (6 bases). The germline V and J ends were trimmed by 2 bases and 5 bases, with 10 bases remaining between them. This CDR3 is built from 13 residues. Germline-derived CDR1 and CDR2 are SGHNT and YYREEE (reference sequence). CDR3 nucleotide sequence: TGTGCCAGCAGCTTATGGGGGGTCGAGACCCAGTACTTC. It specifies CASSLWGVETQYF.

This clone has only a few counts. The CDR3 DNA sequence: TGTGCCTCAGGGAGGGACCCTAGGCCTGAAGCTTTCTTT. Residues: CASGRDPRPEAFF. The genes are TRBV30 and TRBJ1-1, with D perhaps matching TRBD1 (5 bases). The V gene lost 7 bases and the J gene lost 6 bases, with 18 bases spanning the gap. CDR1 and CDR2 from the germline V gene are GTSNPN and SVGIG (reference sequence). This CDR3 has 13 residues.

This clone turned up a few times. The gene calls are TRBV7-2 and TRBJ2-7; D possibly corresponds to TRBD2 (5 bases). The CDR3 length is 16 residues. In germline, CDR1 is SGHTA, CDR2 FQGNSA. Trimming pared 0 bases from V and 3 bases from J, leaving 15 bases between. The CDR3 bases are TGTGCCAGCAGCTTAGCGGGAGCCCCTCGGAACTACGAGCAGTACTTC. This translates into CASSLAGAPRNYEQYF. The full variable domain, its missing parts supplied by reference TRBV7-2 and TRBJ2-7, is GAGVSQSPSNKVTEKGKDVELRCDPISGHTALYWYRQSLGQGLEFLIYFQGNSAPDKSGLPSDRFSAERTGGSVSTLTIQRTQQEDSAVYLCASSLAGAPRNYEQYFGPGTRLTVT.

This clone was detected once. V and J are TRBV5-1 and TRBJ2-1; no clear D. CDR1 is SGHRS and CDR2 is YFSETQ in the germline V gene. The CDR3 has 13 amino acids. Deletions cut 0 bases from V and 9 bases from J, with 10 bases between. The CDR3 nucleotides read TGCGCCAGCAGCTTGGTGAGCGTTGGTGAGCAGTTCTTC. Its translation: CASSLVSVGEQFF.

Here the CDR3 reads CASSRIMNTEAFF. CDR3 sequence (DNA): TGTGCCAGCAGCAGGATCATGAACACTGAAGCTTTCTTT. The chain uses TRBV28 and TRBJ1-1, with D hard to call. The CDR3 extends over 13 amino acids. Germline values: CDR1 MDHEN, CDR2 SYDVKM. Trimming removed 6 bases at V and 0 bases at J, with 8 bases between. Variable domain in full (rest from reference TRBV28 and TRBJ1-1): DVKVTQSSRYLVKRTGEKVFLECVQDMDHENMFWYRQDPGLGLRLIYFSYDVKMKEKGDIPEGYSVSREKKERFSLILESASTNQTSMYLCASSRIMNTEAFFGQGTRLTVV.

The chain combines TRBV11-2 with TRBJ2-5; unclear D gene. V was clipped by 5 bases and J by 2 bases, with 9 bases between them. The germline gives CDR1 SGHAT, CDR2 FQNNGV. The CDR3 sequence is 13 residues long. CDR3 amino acids: CASSQDSQETQYF. For the CDR3, the DNA is TGTGCCAGCAGCCAAGACTCTCAAGAGACCCAGTACTTC.

The chain is built from TRBV11-3 and TRBJ2-1, with D possibly being TRBD2 (5 bases). Germline assignment: CDR1 SGHNT and CDR2 YENEEA. CDR3 size: 14 residues. Deletions cut 0 bases from V and 9 bases from J, with 12 bases between. The DNA of the CDR3 is TGTGCCAGCAGCTTAGAAGGGAGAAGTATTGAGCAGTTCTTC. It translates to CASSLEGRSIEQFF.

This chain joins TRBV6-5 and TRBJ1-2, with 7 positions matching TRBD1. Germline lookup yields CDR1 MNHEY and CDR2 SVGAGI. The CDR3 has 15 amino acids. V lost 6 bases to trimming and J lost 6 bases; unmatched junction nucleotides: 13. CDR3 residues: CASSPEGRGWDGYTF. CDR3 bases: TGTGCCAGCAGCCCCGAGGGCAGGGGGTGGGATGGCTACACCTTC.

The CDR3 region has the DNA TGTGCCAGCAGCCCGCTGGCCGGGACAGGGTCCTACGAGCAGTACTTC. This codes for CASSPLAGTGSYEQYF. The genes are TRBV11-2 and TRBJ2-7; 9 bases agree with TRBD1. The CDR3 sequence is 16 residues long. CDR1 and CDR2 (germline): SGHAT, FQNNGV. The ends lost 5 bases at V and 1 base at J; junction bases unmatched: 9.

This chain joins TRBV18 and TRBJ1-3; 7 bases match TRBD1. CDR3 size: 14 residues. V trimming: 4 bases; J trimming: 4 bases; junction bases outside the gene matches: 4. Germline lookup yields CDR1 KGHSH and CDR2 LQKENI. In DNA, the CDR3 is TGTGCCAGCTCACACCCGGGACAGGGAAACACCATATATTTT. This gives the protein CASSHPGQGNTIYF. The full variable domain, its missing parts supplied by reference TRBV18 and TRBJ1-3, is NAGVMQNPRHLVRRRGQEARLRCSPMKGHSHVYWYRQLPEEGLKFMVYLQKENIIDESGMPKERFSAEFPKEGPSILRIQQVVRGDSAAYFCASSHPGQGNTIYFGEGSWLTVV.

CDR3 bases: TGTGCCAGCAGTCGGGACTTAAAAGAGACCCAGTACTTC. Translated: CASSRDLKETQYF. The gene calls are TRBV12-3 or TRBV12-4 and TRBJ2-5; D might be TRBD2 (6 bases). Trimming removed 5 bases at V and 3 bases at J, with 10 bases between. The CDR3 runs 13 residues.

The chain couples TRBV7-2 to TRBJ2-7; 8 positions match TRBD1. Germline trimming cut 5 bases from V and 4 bases from J; bases unmatched to any gene: 7. Germline CDR1 is SGHTA and CDR2 is FQGNSA. The CDR3 length is 14 residues. The CDR3 bases are TGTGCCAGCAGCACCGACAGGGGCCGGTACGAGCAGTACTTC. Translating gives CASSTDRGRYEQYF.

This rearrangement joins TRBV19 to TRBJ2-2; D uncertain. The CDR3 length is 16 residues. Trimming removed 3 bases at V and 1 base at J, with 12 bases between. Looked up from germline, CDR1 is LNHDA and CDR2 is SQIVND (reference sequence). In DNA, the CDR3 is TGTGCCAGTAGTATTCGTGGGTCAGGGAACACCGGGGAGCTGTTTTTT. Translated: CASSIRGSGNTGELFF.

A few counts support this clone. The chain joins TRBV6-5 to TRBJ2-2, with TRBD2 identical over 7 bases. The CDR3 contains 14 residues. Trimming removed 6 bases from V and 0 bases from J; junction bases left unmatched: 1. CDR1 is MNHEY and CDR2 is SVGAGI in the germline V gene. This CDR3 is CASSRGANTGELFF. The CDR3 coding sequence is TGTGCCAGCAGCCGGGGGGCGAACACCGGGGAGCTGTTTTTT.

The chain uses TRBV27 and TRBJ1-6; 7 bases are shared with TRBD1. The germline CDR1 and CDR2 sequences are MNHEY and SMNVEV (reference sequence). Trimming at V came to 0 bases and at J to 10 bases, leaving 6 bases not matched to a gene. This CDR3 is built from 15 residues. The CDR3 is CASSLSGGLYSPLHF. DNA of the CDR3: TGTGCCAGCAGTTTATCAGGGGGCTTATACTCACCCCTCCACTTT.

The DNA of the CDR3 is TGTGCCAGCAGTTACCGGACTAGTGACGAGCAGTACTTC. The encoded protein is CASSYRTSDEQYF. The V and J genes are TRBV6-2 or TRBV6-3 and TRBJ2-7, with TRBD2 identical over 7 bases. V dropped 2 bases and J dropped 5; count of bases not matched to a gene: 3. The length of the CDR3 is 13 residues. Germline-derived CDR1 and CDR2 are MNHEY and SVGEGT.

This clone was detected only once. The chain links TRBV6-2 or TRBV6-3 to TRBJ2-7; the match to TRBD1 covers 8 bases. The CDR3 sequence is 13 residues long. V dropped 5 bases and J dropped 5; count of bases not matched to a gene: 5. CDR1 and CDR2 from the germline V gene are MNHEY and SVGEGT. The CDR3 loop reads CASSRTGSDEQYF. The CDR3 DNA is TGTGCCAGCAGTCGGACAGGGAGTGACGAGCAGTACTTC.

The V gene is TRBV3-1 (or the pseudogene TRBV3-2), the J gene TRBJ1-2, with 8 bases that match TRBD1. There are 14 residues in the CDR3. Trimming cost V 3 bases and J 4 bases; bases outside gene matches: 4. Germline assignment: CDR1 LGHDT and CDR2 YNNKEL (reference sequence). CDR3 sequence (DNA): TGTGCCAGCAGCCAGGGACAGGCGGGCTATGGCTACACCTTC. It is translated as CASSQGQAGYGYTF.